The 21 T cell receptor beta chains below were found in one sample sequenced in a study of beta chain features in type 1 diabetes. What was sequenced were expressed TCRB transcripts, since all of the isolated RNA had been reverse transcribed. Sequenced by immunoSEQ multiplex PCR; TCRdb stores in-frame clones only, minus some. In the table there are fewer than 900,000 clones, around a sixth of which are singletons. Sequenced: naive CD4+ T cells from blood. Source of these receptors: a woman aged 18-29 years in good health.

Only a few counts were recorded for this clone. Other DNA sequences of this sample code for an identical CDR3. CDR3 region: CSAREQETQYF. For the CDR3, the DNA is TGCAGTGCTAGAGAGCAAGAGACCCAGTACTTC. The chain is built from TRBV20-1 and TRBJ2-5; no clear D. This CDR3 spans 11 amino acids. The V gene's germline CDR1 is DFQATT and CDR2 SNEGSKA (reference sequence). V shed 0 bases and J shed 2 bases, with 1 base lying between them.

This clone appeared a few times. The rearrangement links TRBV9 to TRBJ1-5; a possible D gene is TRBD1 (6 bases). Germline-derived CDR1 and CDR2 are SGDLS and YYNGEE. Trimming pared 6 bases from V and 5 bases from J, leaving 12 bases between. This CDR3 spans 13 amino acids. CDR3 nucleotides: TGTGCCAGCATCCGGACAGTTTATCAGCCCCAGCATTTT. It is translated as CASIRTVYQPQHF.

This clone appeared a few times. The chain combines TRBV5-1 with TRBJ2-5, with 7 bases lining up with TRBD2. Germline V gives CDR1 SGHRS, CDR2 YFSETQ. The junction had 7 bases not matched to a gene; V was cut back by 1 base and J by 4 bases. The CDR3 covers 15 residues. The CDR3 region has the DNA TGCGCCAGCAGCTTGCATGTTACGGGAGGAGAGACCCAGTACTTC. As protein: CASSLHVTGGETQYF.

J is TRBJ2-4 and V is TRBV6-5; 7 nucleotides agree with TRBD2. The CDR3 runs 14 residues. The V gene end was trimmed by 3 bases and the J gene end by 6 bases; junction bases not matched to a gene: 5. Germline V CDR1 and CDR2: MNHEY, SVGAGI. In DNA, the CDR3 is TGTGCCAGCAGTTATTCCCGACTAGCAAACATTCAGTACTTC. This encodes CASSYSRLANIQYF.

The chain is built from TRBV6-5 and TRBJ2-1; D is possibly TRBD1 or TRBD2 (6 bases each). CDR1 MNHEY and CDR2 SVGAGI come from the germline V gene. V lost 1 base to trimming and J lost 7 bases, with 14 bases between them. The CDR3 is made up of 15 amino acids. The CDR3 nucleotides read TGTGCCAGCAGTTACTACGGGGGAGACAGGAATGAGCAGTTCTTC. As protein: CASSYYGGDRNEQFF.

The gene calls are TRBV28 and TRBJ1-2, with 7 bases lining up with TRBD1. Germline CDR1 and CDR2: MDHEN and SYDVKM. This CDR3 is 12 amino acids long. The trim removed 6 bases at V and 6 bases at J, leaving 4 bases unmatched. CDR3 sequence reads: CASRTQGNGYTF. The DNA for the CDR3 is TGTGCCAGCAGAACACAGGGGAATGGCTACACCTTC.

CDR3 in DNA: TGTGCCAGCACAAGAGATCCGGGACACTTGAACACTGAAGCTTTCTTT. This sequence encodes CASTRDPGHLNTEAFF. The chain combines TRBV14 with TRBJ1-1; D perhaps matches TRBD1 (6 bases). CDR1 is SGHDN and CDR2 is FVKESK in the germline V gene. The CDR3 contains 16 residues. V shed 7 bases and J shed 0 bases, with 18 bases lying between them.

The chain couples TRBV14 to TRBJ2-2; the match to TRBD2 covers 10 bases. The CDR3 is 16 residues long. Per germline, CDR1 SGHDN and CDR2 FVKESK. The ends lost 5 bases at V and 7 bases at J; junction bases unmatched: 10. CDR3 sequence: CASSSATSGRGGELFF. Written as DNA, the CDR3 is TGTGCCAGCAGCTCCGCCACAAGCGGGAGGGGCGGGGAGCTGTTTTTT.

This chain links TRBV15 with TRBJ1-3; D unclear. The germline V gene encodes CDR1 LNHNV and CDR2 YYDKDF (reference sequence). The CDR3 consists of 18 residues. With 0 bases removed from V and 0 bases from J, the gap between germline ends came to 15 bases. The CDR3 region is CATSRDSRAQHSGNTIYF. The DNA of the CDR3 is TGTGCCACCAGCAGAGACAGTCGGGCGCAGCACTCTGGAAACACCATATATTTT.

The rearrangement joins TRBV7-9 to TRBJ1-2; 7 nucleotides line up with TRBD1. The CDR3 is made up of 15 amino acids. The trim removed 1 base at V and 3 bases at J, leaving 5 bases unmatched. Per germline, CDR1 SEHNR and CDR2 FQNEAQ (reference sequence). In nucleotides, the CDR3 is TGTGCCAGCAGCTTAGGGGACAGACAGCACTATGGCTACACCTTC. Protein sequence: CASSLGDRQHYGYTF.

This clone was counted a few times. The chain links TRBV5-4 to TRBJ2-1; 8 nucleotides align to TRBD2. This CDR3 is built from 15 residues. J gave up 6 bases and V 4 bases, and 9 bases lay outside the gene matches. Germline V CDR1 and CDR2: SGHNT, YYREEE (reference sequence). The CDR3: CASSPGGTRLNEQFF. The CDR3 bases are TGTGCCAGCAGCCCGGGAGGGACTAGACTCAATGAGCAGTTCTTC.

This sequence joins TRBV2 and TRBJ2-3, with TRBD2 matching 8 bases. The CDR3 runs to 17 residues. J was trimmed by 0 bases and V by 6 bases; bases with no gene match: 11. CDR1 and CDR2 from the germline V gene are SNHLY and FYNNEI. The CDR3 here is CASSFTSGVTSTDTQYF. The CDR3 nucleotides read TGTGCCAGCAGCTTCACTAGCGGAGTCACTAGCACAGATACGCAGTATTTT.

CDR3 in amino acids: CASSLGRGGQNTEAFF. DNA for the CDR3: TGTGCCAGCAGCTTAGGACGGGGGGGTCAGAACACTGAAGCTTTCTTT. This rearrangement joins TRBV7-9 to TRBJ1-1; D possibly corresponds to TRBD1 (5 bases). CDR3 size: 16 residues. Trimming removed 1 base from V and 1 base from J, with 13 bases in between. CDR1 and CDR2 (germline): SEHNR, FQNEAQ (reference sequence). Combining the CDR3 with reference TRBV7-9 and TRBJ1-1 gives the whole variable domain DTGVSQNPRHKITKRGQNVTFRCDPISEHNRLYWYRQTLGQGPEFLTYFQNEAQLEKSRLLSDRFSAERPKGSFSTLEIQRTEQGDSAMYLCASSLGRGGQNTEAFFGQGTRLTVV.

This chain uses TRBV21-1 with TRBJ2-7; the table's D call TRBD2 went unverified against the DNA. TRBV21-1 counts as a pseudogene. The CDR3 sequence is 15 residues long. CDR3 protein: CASSGTSGAVYEQYF. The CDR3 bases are TGTGCCAGCAGCGGGACTAGCGGGGCGGTCTACGAGCAGTACTTC.

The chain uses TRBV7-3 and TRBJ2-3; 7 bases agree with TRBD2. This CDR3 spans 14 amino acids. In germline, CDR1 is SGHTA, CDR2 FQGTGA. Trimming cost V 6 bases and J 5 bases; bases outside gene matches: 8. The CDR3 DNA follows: TGTGCCAGCAGTAGGCGGTTAGCGGGAGATACGCAGTATTTT. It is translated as CASSRRLAGDTQYF.

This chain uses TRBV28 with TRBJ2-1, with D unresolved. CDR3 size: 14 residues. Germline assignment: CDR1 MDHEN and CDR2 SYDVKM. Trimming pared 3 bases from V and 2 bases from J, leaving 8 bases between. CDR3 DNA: TGTGCCAGCAGTTTGGTGCCGGCCTACAATGAGCAGTTCTTC. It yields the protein CASSLVPAYNEQFF.

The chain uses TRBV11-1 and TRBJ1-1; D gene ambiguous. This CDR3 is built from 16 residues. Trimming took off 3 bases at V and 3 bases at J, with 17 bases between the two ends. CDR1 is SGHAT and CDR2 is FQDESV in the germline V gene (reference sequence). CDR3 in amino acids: CASSLITVFSDTEAFF. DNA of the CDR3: TGTGCCAGCAGCTTGATAACAGTGTTTTCGGACACTGAAGCTTTCTTT.

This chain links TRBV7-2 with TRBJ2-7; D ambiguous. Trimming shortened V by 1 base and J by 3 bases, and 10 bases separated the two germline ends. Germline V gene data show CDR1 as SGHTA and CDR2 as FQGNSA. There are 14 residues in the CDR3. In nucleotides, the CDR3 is TGTGCCAGCAGCTTAGAATTCTCGGTCTACGAGCAGTACTTC. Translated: CASSLEFSVYEQYF.

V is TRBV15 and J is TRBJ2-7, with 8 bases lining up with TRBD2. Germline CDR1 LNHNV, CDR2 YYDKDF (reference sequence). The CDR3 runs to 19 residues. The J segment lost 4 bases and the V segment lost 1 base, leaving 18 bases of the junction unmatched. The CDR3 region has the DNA TGTGCCACCAGCAGAGTCGCGTCGAGTAGCGGGAAGTCTAAGTACGAGCAGTACTTC. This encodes CATSRVASSSGKSKYEQYF.

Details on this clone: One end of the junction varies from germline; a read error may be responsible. The CDR3 sequence: CASRLAGATTEAFF. DNA for the CDR3: TGTGCCAGCAGGTTAGCAGGGGCGACCACTGAAGCTTTCTTT. The V call is TRBV7-2, the J call TRBJ1-1; D perhaps matches TRBD1 (6 bases). CDR3 length: 14 residues. CDR1 and CDR2 (germline): SGHTA, FQGNSA.

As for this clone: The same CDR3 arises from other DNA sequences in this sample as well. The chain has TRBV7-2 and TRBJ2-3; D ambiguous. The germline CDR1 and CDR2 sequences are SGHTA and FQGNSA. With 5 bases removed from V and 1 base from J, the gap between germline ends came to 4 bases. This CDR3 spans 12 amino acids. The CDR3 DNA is TGTGCCAGCAGCCTCCGCACAGATACGCAGTATTTT. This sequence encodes CASSLRTDTQYF.